Below, 14 T cell receptor beta chains from the same sample are listed, as sequenced in a study of cytomegalovirus exposure and HLA in healthy donors. PCR primers comprised 60 Vbeta and 13 Jbeta primers. Sequencing used immunoSEQ multiplex PCR; TCRdb keeps in-frame clones, though not all of them. The sample lists some 150,000 clones; 75% to 85% were seen once. The source material was PBMCs. These receptors all stem from a man aged 45 to 65 in good health and CMV-seropositive.

The V gene is TRBV27, the J gene TRBJ2-1, with TRBD2 matching over 11 bases. The germline CDR1 and CDR2 sequences are MNHEY and SMNVEV (reference sequence). V lost 4 bases, J lost 7 bases, and 6 bases stayed unmatched. The CDR3 totals 15 residues. As DNA, the CDR3 is TGTGCCAGCAGTTCACTAGGACTAGCGGGTAATGAGCAGTTCTTC. Its protein product is CASSSLGLAGNEQFF.

The CDR3 loop is CASSSTGIEKLFF. CDR3 sequence (DNA): TGCGCCAGCAGCTCAACAGGGATTGAAAAACTGTTTTTT. The chain links TRBV5-1 to TRBJ1-4, with D maybe TRBD1 (6 bases). CDR1 is SGHRS, CDR2 YFSETQ, per germline. CDR3 length: 13 residues. Trimming cost V 3 bases and J 7 bases, with 10 bases left between them.

This chain joins TRBV11-3 and TRBJ2-1; the D gene is possibly TRBD2 (5 bases). Trimming cost V 1 base and J 6 bases, with 13 bases left between them. The CDR3 totals 15 residues. Germline V lookup: CDR1 SGHNT, CDR2 YENEEA. Here the CDR3 DNA reads TGTGCCAGCAGCTTAGGAGGGCAGGTGGGCAATGAGCAGTTCTTC. Its translation: CASSLGGQVGNEQFF.

CDR3 sequence: CAINPGQGEETQYF. DNA of the CDR3: TGTGCCATCAACCCGGGACAGGGGGAAGAGACCCAGTACTTC. J is TRBJ2-5 and V is TRBV10-3; 11 bases line up with TRBD1. The CDR3 runs to 14 residues. Germline CDR1 reads ENHRY; CDR2 reads SYGVKD. V lost 7 bases, J lost 3 bases, and 4 bases stayed unmatched.

V gene TRBV7-2 combines with J gene TRBJ2-3, with D tentatively TRBD2 (5 bases). Trimming cost V 5 bases and J 0 bases, with 12 bases left between them. This CDR3 comprises 15 residues. The V gene's germline CDR1 is SGHTA and CDR2 FQGNSA. In nucleotides, the CDR3 is TGTGCCAGCAGCGCATATAGAGGGAGCACAGATACGCAGTATTTT. Amino acid sequence: CASSAYRGSTDTQYF.

This clone was observed a handful of times. The CDR3 DNA is TGTGCCAGCAGGTTTGGCCCGGAGAACTACAATGAGCAGTTCTTC. As protein: CASRFGPENYNEQFF. This chain connects TRBV27 to TRBJ2-1, with D unresolved. Trimming shortened V by 6 bases and J by 3 bases, and 15 bases separated the two germline ends. Germline CDR1 is MNHEY and CDR2 is SMNVEV (reference sequence). The CDR3 covers 15 residues.

The rearrangement uses TRBV7-9 and TRBJ2-1, with D perhaps matching TRBD2 (5 bases). The germline V gene encodes CDR1 SEHNR and CDR2 FQNEAQ (reference sequence). The CDR3 runs 15 residues. V was pared by 6 bases and J by 0 bases, with 12 bases between. In nucleotides, the CDR3 is TGTGCCAGCAGTATAAGCGGTGGCTCCTACAATGAGCAGTTCTTC. It codes for CASSISGGSYNEQFF.

Only a few counts were recorded for this clone. J is TRBJ2-1 and V is TRBV7-9; a weak D match, TRBD1 (5 bases). Germline lookup yields CDR1 SEHNR and CDR2 FQNEAQ (reference sequence). This CDR3 is 16 amino acids long. Deletions cut 1 base from V and 2 bases from J, with 12 bases between. The CDR3 coding sequence is TGTGCCAGCAGCTTAGTGTCAGGGTACGCCTACAATGAGCAGTTCTTC. It encodes CASSLVSGYAYNEQFF.

V is TRBV6-5 and J is TRBJ1-5; 11 nucleotides line up with TRBD1. J was trimmed by 6 bases and V by 6 bases; bases with no gene match: 7. This CDR3 has 15 amino acids. Germline CDR1 reads MNHEY; CDR2 reads SVGAGI. The CDR3: CASREGQGGTQPQHF. The CDR3 DNA reads TGTGCCAGCAGAGAGGGACAGGGGGGAACTCAGCCCCAGCATTTT.

The chain links TRBV11-2 to TRBJ1-1, with a weak D call TRBD1 (5 bases). The germline CDR1 and CDR2 sequences are SGHAT and FQNNGV. Trimming took 1 base from V and 1 from J, leaving 10 bases between them. This CDR3 region has 15 residues. CDR3 in amino acids: CASSLGGTGNTEAFF. The CDR3 nucleotides are TGTGCCAGCAGCTTAGGGGGAACAGGGAACACTGAAGCTTTCTTT.

The chain is built from TRBV11-2 and TRBJ2-7; 12 bases are shared with TRBD2. Germline lookup yields CDR1 SGHAT and CDR2 FQNNGV. This CDR3 comprises 15 residues. J lost 4 bases, V lost 5 bases, and 6 bases had no gene match. The CDR3 bases are TGTGCCAGCAGCGACGGACTAGCGGGAAGGTACGAGCAGTACTTC. It codes for CASSDGLAGRYEQYF.

The chain recombines TRBV28 with TRBJ2-3; D might be TRBD2 (6 bases). The CDR3 loop spans 15 amino acids. V gave up 1 base and J gave up 5 bases, with 13 bases separating them. Germline values: CDR1 MDHEN, CDR2 SYDVKM. The DNA for the CDR3 is TGTGCCAGCAGTTTATACTCGGGAGTTAGAGATACGCAGTATTTT. It specifies CASSLYSGVRDTQYF.

This chain links TRBV10-1 with TRBJ2-2; no clear D. The V end lost 2 bases, the J end lost 1 base, and 11 bases lay between the germline ends. The CDR3 totals 16 residues. Germline loops: CDR1 WNHNN, CDR2 SYGVQD (reference sequence). In DNA form, the CDR3 reads TGCGCCAGCAGTGAGGCTACAGCCCAGAACACCGGGGAGCTGTTTTTT. Protein product: CASSEATAQNTGELFF.

The V call is TRBV16, the J call TRBJ2-1; 8 bases map to TRBD2. In germline, CDR1 is KGHSY, CDR2 FQNENV. The CDR3 contains 15 residues. The junction had 8 bases not matched to a gene; V was cut back by 5 bases and J by 5 bases. In nucleotides, the CDR3 is TGTGCCAGCAGCGCCCGACTAGCGCCGCACAATGAGCAGTTCTTC. It translates to CASSARLAPHNEQFF.